This T cell receptor (beta chain) was profiled in a study of T cell responses to AZD1222 COVID-19 vaccine. Broader study findings: White British donors predominated, females outnumbered males, and clonal diversity was possibly underestimated. Spike regions recognized by vaccine-associated CD4 TCRs spanned the protein, led by 160-218 and 743-854. Baseline serology detected seropositivity in only a handful of AZD1222 recipients.

A note on this clone: Its antigen is not identified.

CDR1 LGHNA and CDR2 YNFKEQ come from the germline V gene. CDR3 size: 15 residues. V was clipped by 4 bases and J by 0 bases, with 10 bases between them. This table comes from immunoSEQ multiplex PCR, and its TCRdb copy is limited to in-frame clones, with some not included. This sample carries more than 95,000 clones, approximately 89% of them seen once, and the ten largest clones take approximately 3%. The chain recombines TRBV4-2 with TRBJ1-5; TRBD1 might be the D (5 bases). Sequences were derived from peripheral blood, sampled 28 days after the second dose of the MenACWY control vaccine. This TCR was sampled from an adult who received the MenACWY meningococcal vaccine as a control. The CDR3 nucleotides are TGTGCCAGCAGCCCGGGGGGGAGTAGCAATCAGCCCCAGCATTTT. Amino acid sequence: CASSPGGSSNQPQHF.